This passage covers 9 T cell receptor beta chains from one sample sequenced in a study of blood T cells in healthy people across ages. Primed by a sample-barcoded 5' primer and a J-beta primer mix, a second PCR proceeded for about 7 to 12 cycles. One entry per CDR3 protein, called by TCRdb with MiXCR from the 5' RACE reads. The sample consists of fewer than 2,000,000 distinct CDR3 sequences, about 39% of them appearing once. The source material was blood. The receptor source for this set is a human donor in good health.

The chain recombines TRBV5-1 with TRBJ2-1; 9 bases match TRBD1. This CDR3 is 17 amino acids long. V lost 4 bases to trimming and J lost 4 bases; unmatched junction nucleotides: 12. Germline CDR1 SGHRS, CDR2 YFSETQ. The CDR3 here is CASSLTGTGNNYNEQFF. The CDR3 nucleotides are TGCGCCAGCAGCCTAACTGGGACAGGGAATAATTACAATGAGCAGTTCTTC.

The CDR3 bases are TGTGCCAGCAGCTTATGGGACAGGTTTGAGCAGTTCTTC. Protein: CASSLWDRFEQFF. V usage is TRBV7-2 and J usage is TRBJ2-1, with TRBD1 matching 8 bases. The CDR3 consists of 13 residues. Per the germline V gene, CDR1 is SGHTA and CDR2 is FQGNSA. J gave up 9 bases and V 2 bases, and 3 bases lay outside the gene matches.

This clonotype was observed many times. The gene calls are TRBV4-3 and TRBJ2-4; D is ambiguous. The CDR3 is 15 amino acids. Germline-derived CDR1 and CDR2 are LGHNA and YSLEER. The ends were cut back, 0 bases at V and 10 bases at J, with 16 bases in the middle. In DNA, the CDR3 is TGCGCCAGCAGCCAAGATCCAACCGAGGCATCAATTCAGTACTTC. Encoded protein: CASSQDPTEASIQYF.

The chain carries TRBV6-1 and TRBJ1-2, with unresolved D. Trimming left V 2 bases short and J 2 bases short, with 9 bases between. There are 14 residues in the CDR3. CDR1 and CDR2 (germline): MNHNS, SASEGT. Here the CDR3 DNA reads TGTGCCAGCAGTGAATCCAATACCAACTATGGCTACACCTTC. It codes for CASSESNTNYGYTF.

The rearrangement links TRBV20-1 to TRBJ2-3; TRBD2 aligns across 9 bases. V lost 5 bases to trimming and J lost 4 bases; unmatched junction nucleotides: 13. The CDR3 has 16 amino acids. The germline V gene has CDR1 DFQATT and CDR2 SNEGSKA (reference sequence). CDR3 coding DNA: TGCAGTGCTGGGGTAGGAAGCGGGGGGATCGCAGATACGCAGTATTTT. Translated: CSAGVGSGGIADTQYF.

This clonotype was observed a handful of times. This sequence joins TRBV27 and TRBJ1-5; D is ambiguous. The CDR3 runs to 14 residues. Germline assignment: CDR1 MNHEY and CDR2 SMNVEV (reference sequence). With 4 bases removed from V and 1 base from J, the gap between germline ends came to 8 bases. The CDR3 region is CASSSWKSNQPQHF. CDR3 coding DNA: TGTGCCAGCAGTTCCTGGAAAAGCAATCAGCCCCAGCATTTT.

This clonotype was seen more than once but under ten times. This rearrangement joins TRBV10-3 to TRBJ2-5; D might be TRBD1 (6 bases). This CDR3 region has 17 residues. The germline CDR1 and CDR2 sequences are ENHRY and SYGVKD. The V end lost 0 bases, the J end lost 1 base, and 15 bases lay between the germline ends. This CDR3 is CAISESVSTGTQETQYF. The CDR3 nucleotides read TGTGCCATCAGTGAGTCGGTTTCTACAGGGACCCAAGAGACCCAGTACTTC.

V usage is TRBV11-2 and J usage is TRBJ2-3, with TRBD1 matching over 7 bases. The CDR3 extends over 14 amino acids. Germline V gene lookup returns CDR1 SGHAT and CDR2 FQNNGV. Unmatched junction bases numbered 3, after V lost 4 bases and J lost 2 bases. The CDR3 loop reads CASSCRGTTDTQYF. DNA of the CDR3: TGTGCCAGCAGCTGCAGGGGGACCACAGATACGCAGTATTTT.

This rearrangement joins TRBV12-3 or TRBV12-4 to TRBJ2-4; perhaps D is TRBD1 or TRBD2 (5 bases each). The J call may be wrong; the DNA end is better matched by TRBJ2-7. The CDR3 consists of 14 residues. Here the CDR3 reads CASSPGTPDYEQYF. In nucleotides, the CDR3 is TGTGCCAGCAGTCCTGGGACCCCTGACTACGAGCAGTACTTC.